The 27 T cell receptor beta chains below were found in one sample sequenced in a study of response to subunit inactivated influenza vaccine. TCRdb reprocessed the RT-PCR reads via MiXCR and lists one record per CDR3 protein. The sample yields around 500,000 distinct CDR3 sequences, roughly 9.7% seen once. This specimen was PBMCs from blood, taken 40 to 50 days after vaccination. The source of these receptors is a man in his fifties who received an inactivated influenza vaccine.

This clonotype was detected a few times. The CDR3 coding sequence is TGTGCCAGCAGCTCCAGACTAGCGGGGGGGCTAGAGACCCAGTACTTC. It translates to CASSSRLAGGLETQYF. The V and J genes are TRBV7-2 and TRBJ2-5, with 14 bases fitting TRBD2. V gave up 4 bases and J gave up 4 bases; unmatched junction bases: 5. Germline assignment: CDR1 SGHTA and CDR2 FQGNSA. This CDR3 contains 16 residues.

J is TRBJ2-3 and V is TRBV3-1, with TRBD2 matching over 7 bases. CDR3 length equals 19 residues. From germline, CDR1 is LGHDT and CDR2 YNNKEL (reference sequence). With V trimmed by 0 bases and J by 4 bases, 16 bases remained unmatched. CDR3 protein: CASSQESSGLRGKADTQYF. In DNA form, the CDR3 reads TGTGCCAGCAGCCAAGAATCTAGCGGTCTGAGGGGAAAGGCAGATACGCAGTATTTT.

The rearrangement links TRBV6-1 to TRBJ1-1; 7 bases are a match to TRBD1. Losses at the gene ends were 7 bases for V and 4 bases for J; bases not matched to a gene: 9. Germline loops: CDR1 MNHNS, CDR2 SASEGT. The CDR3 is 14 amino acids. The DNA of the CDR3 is TGTGCCAGCACCCCGACAGGGACGGGCACTGAAGCTTTCTTT. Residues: CASTPTGTGTEAFF.

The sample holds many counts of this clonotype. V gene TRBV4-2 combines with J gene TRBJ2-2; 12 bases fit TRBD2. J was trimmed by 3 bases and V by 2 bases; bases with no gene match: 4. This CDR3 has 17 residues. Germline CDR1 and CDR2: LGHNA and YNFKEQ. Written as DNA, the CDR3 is TGTGCCAGCAGCCAACTAGCGGGAGGGCCAGACACCGGGGAGCTGTTTTTT. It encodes CASSQLAGGPDTGELFF.

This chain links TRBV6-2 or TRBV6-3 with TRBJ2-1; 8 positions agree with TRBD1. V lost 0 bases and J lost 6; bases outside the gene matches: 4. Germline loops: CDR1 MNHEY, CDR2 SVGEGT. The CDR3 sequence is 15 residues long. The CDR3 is CASSYSGQEGNEQFF. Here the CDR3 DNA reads TGTGCCAGCAGTTACTCGGGACAGGAGGGCAATGAGCAGTTCTTC.

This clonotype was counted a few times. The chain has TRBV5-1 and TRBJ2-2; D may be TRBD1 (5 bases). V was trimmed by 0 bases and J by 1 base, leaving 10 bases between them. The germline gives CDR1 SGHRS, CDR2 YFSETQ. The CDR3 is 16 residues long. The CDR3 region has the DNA TGCGCCAGCAGCTTGGGTATACAGGTGAACACCGGGGAGCTGTTTTTT. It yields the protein CASSLGIQVNTGELFF.

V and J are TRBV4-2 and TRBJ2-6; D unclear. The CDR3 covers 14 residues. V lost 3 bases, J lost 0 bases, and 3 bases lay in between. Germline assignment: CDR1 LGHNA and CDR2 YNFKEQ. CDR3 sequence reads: CASSHNSGANVLTF. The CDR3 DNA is TGTGCCAGCAGCCACAACTCTGGGGCCAACGTCCTGACTTTC.

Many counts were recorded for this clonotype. This CDR3 reads CSALDRAGETQYF. CDR3 bases: TGCAGTGCTCTGGACAGGGCAGGCGAGACCCAGTACTTC. The genes are TRBV20-1 and TRBJ2-5; 8 nucleotides align to TRBD1. CDR1 is DFQATT and CDR2 is SNEGSKA in the germline V gene (reference sequence). The CDR3 length is 13 residues. The V gene end was trimmed by 5 bases and the J gene end by 5 bases; junction bases not matched to a gene: 7.

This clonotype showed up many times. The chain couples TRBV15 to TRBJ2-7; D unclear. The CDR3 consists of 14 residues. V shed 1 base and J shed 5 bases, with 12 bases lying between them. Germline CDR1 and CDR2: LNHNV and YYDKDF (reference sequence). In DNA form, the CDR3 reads TGTGCCACCAGCAGAGTTTCGCGGACGGACGAGCAGTACTTC. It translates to CATSRVSRTDEQYF.

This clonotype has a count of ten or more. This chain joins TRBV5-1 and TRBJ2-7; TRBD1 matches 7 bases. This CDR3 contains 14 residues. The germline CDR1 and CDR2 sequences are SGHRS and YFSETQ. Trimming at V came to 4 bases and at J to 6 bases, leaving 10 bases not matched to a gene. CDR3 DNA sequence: TGCGCCAGCAGCCCCCCCGGACAGGTTCTCGAGCAGTACTTC. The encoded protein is CASSPPGQVLEQYF.

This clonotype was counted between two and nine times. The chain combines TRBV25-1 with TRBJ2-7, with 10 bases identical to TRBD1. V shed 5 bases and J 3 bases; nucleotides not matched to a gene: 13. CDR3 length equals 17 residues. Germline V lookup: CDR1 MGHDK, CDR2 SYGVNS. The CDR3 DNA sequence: TGTGCCAGCAGTAGAGGGGTACCGGGACAGGGGCTCTACGAGCAGTACTTC. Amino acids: CASSRGVPGQGLYEQYF.

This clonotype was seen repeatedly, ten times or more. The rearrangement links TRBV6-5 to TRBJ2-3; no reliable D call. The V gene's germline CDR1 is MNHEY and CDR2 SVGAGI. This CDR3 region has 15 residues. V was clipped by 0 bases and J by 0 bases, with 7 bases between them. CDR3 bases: TGTGCCAGCAGTTACTCGCCGCTTAGCACAGATACGCAGTATTTT. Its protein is CASSYSPLSTDTQYF.

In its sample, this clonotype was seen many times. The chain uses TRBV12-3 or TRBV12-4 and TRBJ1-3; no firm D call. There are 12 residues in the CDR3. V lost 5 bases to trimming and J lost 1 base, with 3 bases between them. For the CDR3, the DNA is TGTGCCAGCAGTACATCTGGAAACACCATATATTTT. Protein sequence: CASSTSGNTIYF.

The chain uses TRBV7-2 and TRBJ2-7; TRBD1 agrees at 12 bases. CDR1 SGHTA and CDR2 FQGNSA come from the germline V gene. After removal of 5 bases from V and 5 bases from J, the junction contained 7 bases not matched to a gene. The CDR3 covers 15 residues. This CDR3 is CASSPGTGGVDEQYF. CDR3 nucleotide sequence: TGTGCCAGCAGCCCAGGGACAGGGGGCGTCGACGAGCAGTACTTC.

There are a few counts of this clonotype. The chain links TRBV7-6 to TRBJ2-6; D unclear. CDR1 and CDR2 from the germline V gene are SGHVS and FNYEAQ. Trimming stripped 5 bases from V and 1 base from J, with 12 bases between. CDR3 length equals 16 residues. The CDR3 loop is CASSEPFRSGANVLTF. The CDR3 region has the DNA TGTGCCAGCAGCGAACCCTTCCGGTCTGGGGCCAACGTCCTGACTTTC.

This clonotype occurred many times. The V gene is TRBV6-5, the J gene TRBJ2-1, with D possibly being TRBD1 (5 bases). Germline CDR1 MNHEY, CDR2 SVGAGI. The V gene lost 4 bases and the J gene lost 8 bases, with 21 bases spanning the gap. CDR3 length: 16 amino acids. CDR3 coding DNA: TGTGCCAGCAGTTTCCTCAGGGTAACTCAGAACGATGAGCAGTTCTTC. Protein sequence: CASSFLRVTQNDEQFF.

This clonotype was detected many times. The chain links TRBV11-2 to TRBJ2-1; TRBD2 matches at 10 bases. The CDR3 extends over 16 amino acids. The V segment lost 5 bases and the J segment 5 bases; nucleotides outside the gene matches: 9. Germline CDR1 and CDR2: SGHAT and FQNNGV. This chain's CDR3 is CASSHVVAGGDNEQFF. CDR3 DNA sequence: TGTGCCAGCAGCCATGTCGTAGCGGGAGGTGACAATGAGCAGTTCTTC.

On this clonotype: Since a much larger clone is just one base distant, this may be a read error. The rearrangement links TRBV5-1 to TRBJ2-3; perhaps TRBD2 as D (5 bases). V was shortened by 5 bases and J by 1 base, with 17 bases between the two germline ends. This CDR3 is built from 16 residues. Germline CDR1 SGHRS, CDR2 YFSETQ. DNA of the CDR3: TGCGCCAGCAGGTTCAGCGGCAGAGGCGGCACAGATACGCAGTATTTT. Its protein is CASRFSGRGGTDTQYF. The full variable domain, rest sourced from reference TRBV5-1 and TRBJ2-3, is KAGVTQTPRYLIKTRGQQVTLSCSPISGHRSVSWYQQTPGQGLQFLFEYFSETQRNKGNFPGRFSGRQFSNSRSEMNVSTLELGDSALYLCASRFSGRGGTDTQYFGPGTRLTVL.

As DNA, the CDR3 is TGTGCCACCAGCCCGAAGGGGTCCTGGCAGCCCCAGCATTTT. Translating it yields CATSPKGSWQPQHF. V usage is TRBV15 and J usage is TRBJ1-5, with D maybe TRBD1 (5 bases). CDR1 is LNHNV and CDR2 is YYDKDF in the germline V gene (reference sequence). This CDR3 spans 14 amino acids. V gave up 5 bases and J gave up 7 bases, with 15 bases separating them.

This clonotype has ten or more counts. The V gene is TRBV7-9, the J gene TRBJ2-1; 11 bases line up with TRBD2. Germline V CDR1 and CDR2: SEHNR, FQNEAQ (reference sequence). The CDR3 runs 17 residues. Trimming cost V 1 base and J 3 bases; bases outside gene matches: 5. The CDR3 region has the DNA TGTGCCAGCAGCTTAGGGGGACTAGCGGAGTTCTACAATGAGCAGTTCTTC. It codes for CASSLGGLAEFYNEQFF.

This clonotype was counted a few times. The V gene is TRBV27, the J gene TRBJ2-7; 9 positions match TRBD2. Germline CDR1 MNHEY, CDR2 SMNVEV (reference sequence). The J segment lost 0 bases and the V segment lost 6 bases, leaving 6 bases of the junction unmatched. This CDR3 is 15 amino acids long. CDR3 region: CASSLSAGGSYEQYF. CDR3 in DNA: TGTGCCAGCAGCCTGTCAGCGGGGGGCTCCTACGAGCAGTACTTC.

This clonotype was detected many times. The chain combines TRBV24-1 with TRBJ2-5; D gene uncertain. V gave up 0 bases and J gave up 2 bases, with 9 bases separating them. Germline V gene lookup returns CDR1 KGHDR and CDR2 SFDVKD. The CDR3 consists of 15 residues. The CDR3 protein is CATSDLHTPQETQYF. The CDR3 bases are TGTGCCACCAGTGATTTGCACACTCCACAAGAGACCCAGTACTTC.

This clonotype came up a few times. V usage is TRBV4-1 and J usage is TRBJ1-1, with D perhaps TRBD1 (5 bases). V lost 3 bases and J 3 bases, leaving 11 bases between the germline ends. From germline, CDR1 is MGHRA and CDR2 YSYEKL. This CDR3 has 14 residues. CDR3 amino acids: CASSHLTGHTEAFF. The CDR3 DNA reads TGCGCCAGCAGCCACCTTACGGGGCACACTGAAGCTTTCTTT.

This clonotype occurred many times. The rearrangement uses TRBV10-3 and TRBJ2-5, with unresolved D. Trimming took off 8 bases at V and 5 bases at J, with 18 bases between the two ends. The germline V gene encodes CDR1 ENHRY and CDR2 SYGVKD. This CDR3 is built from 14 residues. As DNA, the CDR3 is TGTGCCATCCGGTTCGGACCAGCATCTGAGACCCAGTACTTC. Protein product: CAIRFGPASETQYF.

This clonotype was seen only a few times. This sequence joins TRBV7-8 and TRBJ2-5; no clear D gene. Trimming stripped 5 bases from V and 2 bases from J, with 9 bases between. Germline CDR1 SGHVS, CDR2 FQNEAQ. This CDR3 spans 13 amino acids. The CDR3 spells CASSLGWQETQYF. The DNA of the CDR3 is TGTGCCAGCAGCCTCGGGTGGCAAGAGACCCAGTACTTC. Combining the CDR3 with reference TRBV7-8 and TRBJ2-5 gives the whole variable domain GAGVSQSPRYKVAKRGQDVALRCDPISGHVSLFWYQQALGQGPEFLTYFQNEAQLDKSGLPSDRFFAERPEGSVSTLKIQRTQQEDSAVYLCASSLGWQETQYFGPGTRLLVL.

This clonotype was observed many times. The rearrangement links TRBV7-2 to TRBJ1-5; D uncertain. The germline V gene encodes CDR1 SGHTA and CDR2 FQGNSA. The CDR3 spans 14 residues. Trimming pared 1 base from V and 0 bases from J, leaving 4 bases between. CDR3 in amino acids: CASSLEYSNQPQHF. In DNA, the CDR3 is TGTGCCAGCAGCTTAGAGTATAGCAATCAGCCCCAGCATTTT.

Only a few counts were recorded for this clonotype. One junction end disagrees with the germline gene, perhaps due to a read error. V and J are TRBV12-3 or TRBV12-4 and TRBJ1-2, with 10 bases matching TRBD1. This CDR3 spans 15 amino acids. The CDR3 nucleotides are TGTGCCAGCAGCCGAAGACAGGGGGCTAAGTATGGCTACACCTTC. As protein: CASSRRQGAKYGYTF.